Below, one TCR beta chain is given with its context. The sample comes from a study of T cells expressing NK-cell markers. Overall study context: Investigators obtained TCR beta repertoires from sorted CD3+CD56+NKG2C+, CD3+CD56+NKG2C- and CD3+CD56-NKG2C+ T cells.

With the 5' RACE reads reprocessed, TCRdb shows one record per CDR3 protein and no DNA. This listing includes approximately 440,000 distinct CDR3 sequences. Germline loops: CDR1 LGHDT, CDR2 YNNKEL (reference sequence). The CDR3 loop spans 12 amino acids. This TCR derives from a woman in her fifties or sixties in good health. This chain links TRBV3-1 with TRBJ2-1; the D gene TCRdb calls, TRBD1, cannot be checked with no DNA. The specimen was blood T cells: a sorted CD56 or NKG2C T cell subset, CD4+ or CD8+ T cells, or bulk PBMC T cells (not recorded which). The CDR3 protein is CASLTGSGAQFF.